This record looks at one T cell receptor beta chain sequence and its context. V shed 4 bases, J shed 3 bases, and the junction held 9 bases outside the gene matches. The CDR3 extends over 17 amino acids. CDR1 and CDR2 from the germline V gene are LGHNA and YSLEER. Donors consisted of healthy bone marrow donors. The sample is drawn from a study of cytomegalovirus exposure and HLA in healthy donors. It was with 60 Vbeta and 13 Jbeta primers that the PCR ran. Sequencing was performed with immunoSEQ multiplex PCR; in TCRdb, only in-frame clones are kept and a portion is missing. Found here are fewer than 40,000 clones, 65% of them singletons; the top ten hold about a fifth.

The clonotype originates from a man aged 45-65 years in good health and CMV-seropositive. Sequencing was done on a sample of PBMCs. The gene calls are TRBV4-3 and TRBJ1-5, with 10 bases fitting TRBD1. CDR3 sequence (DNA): TGCGCCAGCAGCCCTGCGACAGGGGGCTGGGACAATCAGCCCCAGCATTTT. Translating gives CASSPATGGWDNQPQHF.